The 7 T cell receptor beta chains in this list originate from one sample, sequenced in a study of blood T cell repertoires in COVID-19. Sequenced by immunoSEQ multiplex PCR; TCRdb stores in-frame clones only, minus some. The profile covers 200,000 to 250,000 clones, with about 87% appearing a single time and roughly 6% taken by the ten largest. The specimen was peripheral blood. These receptors originate from a woman in her 30s with COVID-19, enrolled during active disease.

The chain is built from TRBV27 and TRBJ2-3, with 12 bases matching TRBD2. The CDR3 runs 16 residues. CDR1 MNHEY and CDR2 SMNVEV come from the germline V gene (reference sequence). The V gene end was trimmed by 5 bases and the J gene end by 4 bases; junction bases not matched to a gene: 7. Here the CDR3 reads CASSPRLAGASDTQYF. CDR3 sequence (DNA): TGTGCCAGCAGTCCAAGACTAGCGGGGGCCTCAGATACGCAGTATTTT.

The rearrangement joins TRBV7-2 to TRBJ1-6; D possibly corresponds to TRBD1 (6 bases). The CDR3 length is 13 residues. Germline assignment: CDR1 SGHTA and CDR2 FQGNSA. V lost 2 bases to trimming and J lost 10 bases, with 9 bases between them. CDR3 DNA: TGTGCCAGCAGCTTATACCAGGGGTCACCCCTCCACTTT. Protein product: CASSLYQGSPLHF.

Here the CDR3 reads CASSLAHSIDEQFF. Here the CDR3 DNA reads TGTGCCAGCAGCTTAGCGCACAGCATCGATGAGCAGTTCTTC. J is TRBJ2-1 and V is TRBV7-2; D is uncertain. CDR1 and CDR2 from the germline V gene are SGHTA and FQGNSA. V lost 0 bases, J lost 8 bases, and 11 bases lay in between. This CDR3 contains 14 residues.

The chain uses TRBV29-1 and TRBJ2-7, with 10 bases lining up with TRBD1. There are 14 residues in the CDR3. Germline loops: CDR1 SQVTM, CDR2 ANQGSEA. V gave up 7 bases and J gave up 4 bases; unmatched junction bases: 10. CDR3 in amino acids: CSAATGTGVYEQYF. The CDR3 region has the DNA TGCAGCGCTGCCACTGGGACAGGGGTGTACGAGCAGTACTTC.

The chain recombines TRBV7-6 with TRBJ2-5; 8 nucleotides align to TRBD2. V gave up 2 bases and J gave up 4 bases; unmatched junction bases: 9. This CDR3 has 16 amino acids. The germline gives CDR1 SGHVS, CDR2 FNYEAQ. The CDR3 DNA reads TGTGCCAGCAGCTTAACTGTCCGGCTAGCGGGAGAGACCCAGTACTTC. Its protein is CASSLTVRLAGETQYF.

The chain joins TRBV2 to TRBJ2-3; weak D call: TRBD2 (6 bases). Germline loops: CDR1 SNHLY, CDR2 FYNNEI. Deletions cut 1 base from V and 2 bases from J, with 13 bases between. This CDR3 is 16 amino acids long. CDR3 coding DNA: TGTGCCAGCAGTGAAGACCTAGCGCAGTACACAGATACGCAGTATTTT. Translating gives CASSEDLAQYTDTQYF.

The chain carries TRBV3-1 (or the pseudogene TRBV3-2) and TRBJ1-4, with a tentative D call TRBD1 (5 bases). CDR3 length: 16 amino acids. CDR1 and CDR2 from the germline V gene are LGHDT and YNNKEL (reference sequence). Trimming left V 1 base short and J 5 bases short, with 14 bases between. This chain's CDR3 is CASSQGASRVNEKLFF. The CDR3 coding sequence is TGTGCCAGCAGCCAAGGCGCGTCCAGGGTAAATGAAAAACTGTTTTTT.